This record covers a single T cell receptor (beta chain). Its specificity is unknown. This entry is derived from a study of shared clonotypes between healthy human individuals. Study-level background: CD4 naive and CD4 memory each took three plates per donor, while CD8 naive took two and CD8 memory one. Study-wide results and limits: Genetic and exposure-history diversity was limited by the few donors.

The assay was immunoSEQ multiplex PCR, and TCRdb's table has in-frame clones only and misses some. Of roughly 2,500,000 clones listed, 80% to 95% are singletons. Germline V gene sequence: CDR1 MDHEN, CDR2 SYDVKM. Germline trimming cut 0 bases from V and 10 bases from J; bases unmatched to any gene: 7. The CDR3 totals 16 residues. Free of recent acute infections or vaccinations, the donors were healthy HIV-negative adults. The source is a man in his late teens or twenties in good health. Some clones in this sample may be carry-over from other donors' samples. The specimen was naive CD4+ T cells from PBMCs. Documented subset: CD45RA+ positively selected. The chain employs TRBV28 and TRBJ1-6; TRBD1 matches 9 bases. The CDR3 DNA reads as TGTGCCAGCAGTTTATGGACCGGGACAGGGCCCTCACCCCTCCACTTT. Protein product: CASSLWTGTGPSPLHF.